The clone carrying this T cell receptor beta chain was detected ten times or more. Antigen specificity is unknown. The data were taken from a study of identical twins. Each CDR3 protein gets one entry after TCRdb re-called the 5' RACE reads with MiXCR. The data contain around 960,000 distinct CDR3 sequences, 9% to 15% of them singletons. This CDR3 is built from 16 residues. J lost 3 bases, V lost 3 bases, and 8 bases had no gene match. Germline V gives CDR1 MNHEY, CDR2 SVGAGI. Regarding the study as a whole: When twins shared out-of-frame alpha sequences, those sequences had excess low generation probability.

These same data were also listed under a study on yellow fever vaccine responses in identical twins.

The gene calls are TRBV6-5 and TRBJ2-7, with TRBD1 matching over 10 bases. Sequences were obtained from PBMCs. The sequence was obtained from a young woman in good health. CDR3 loop: CASSYVGDRGNYEQYF. The CDR3 nucleotides read TGTGCCAGCAGTTATGTAGGGGACAGGGGAAACTACGAGCAGTACTTC.